The rows below give T cell receptor beta chains drawn from one sample of a study of brain T cells in children with intractable seizures. Method: immunoSEQ multiplex PCR; TCRdb's copy keeps in-frame clones and lacks some. The table shows tens of thousands of clones, with around nine tenths occurring only once. The material sequenced was peripheral blood, taken at surgery. Source of these receptors: a girl aged 2 to 10 with Rasmussen encephalitis and intractable seizures. Each CDR3 is given with its conserved first and last residue. Each record gives: V gene, clone size, D gene, J gene, CDR3 length, CDR3 DNA, CDR3 protein. D genes are given only for firm matches. Clone size is not always given. Where it is, it says once, few, many or a class for expanded clones.

>TRBV6-1|once|-|TRBJ2-1|11
TGTGCCAGCAGTGAGCCCCCCGGGCGGTTCTTC
CASSEPPGRFF
>TRBV2|once|-|TRBJ2-1|14
TGTGCCAGCAGTGGACTAGAGAACTACAATGAGCAGTTCTTC
CASSGLENYNEQFF
>TRBV9|-|-|TRBJ1-6|14
TGTGCCAGCAGCGTTGGACAGAGAGATTCACCCCTCCACTTT
CASSVGQRDSPLHF
>TRBV14|-|-|TRBJ2-2|13
TGTGCCAGCAGCCAAGGGCTTACCGGGGAGCTGTTTTTT
CASSQGLTGELFF
>TRBV14|-|-|TRBJ1-4|11
TGTGCCAGCAGCCATTATGAAAAACTGTTTTTT
CASSHYEKLFF
>TRBV27|-|-|TRBJ1-1|15
TGTGCCAGCAGTTTATTTGGGCAGGGGTTCACTGAAGCTTTCTTT
CASSLFGQGFTEAFF
>TRBV4-1|few|-|TRBJ1-2|12
TGCGCCAGCAGCCAAGATGAGTACAGCTACACCTTC
CASSQDEYSYTF
>TRBV7-6|-|TRBD1|TRBJ2-7|13
TGTGCCAGCAGCTCAGACAGGGACCGCGAGCAGTACTTC
CASSSDRDREQYF
>TRBV27|-|TRBD2|TRBJ2-2|15
TGTGCCAGCAGTTTACTAGCGGGAGTCACCGGGGAGCTGTTTTTT
CASSLLAGVTGELFF
>TRBV19|-|-|TRBJ2-5|14
TGTGCCAGTAGTATAGAGGCTAGGGAGGAGACCCAGTACTTC
CASSIEAREETQYF
>TRBV7-9|-|-|TRBJ2-5|14
TGTGCCAGCAGCTTATCCGGACTGCAAGAGACCCAGTACTTC
CASSLSGLQETQYF
>TRBV2|-|-|TRBJ1-3|16
TGTGCCAGCAGTGATATCAGGGGAGTATCTGGAAACACCATATATTTT
CASSDIRGVSGNTIYF
>TRBV29-1|-|TRBD2|TRBJ2-3|13
TGCAGCGCAAGCGGGGGGTCCACAGATACGCAGTATTTT
CSASGGSTDTQYF
>TRBV7-9|-|TRBD1|TRBJ2-2|15
TGTGCCAGCAGCTTAGACAGGGGGCATTCCGGGGAGCTGTTTTTT
CASSLDRGHSGELFF
>TRBV5-4|-|-|TRBJ2-1|14
TGTGCCAGCAGCCGAAGGACCGAGGCGAATGAGCAGTTCTTC
CASSRRTEANEQFF
>TRBV2|-|TRBD1|TRBJ2-3|15
TGTGCCAGCAGTTCAAGACAGGGGGTGTCAGATACGCAGTATTTT
CASSSRQGVSDTQYF
>TRBV6-1|once|-|TRBJ1-3|17
TGTGCCAGCAGTGAATTGTCAGGGGCCTACTCTGGAAACACCATATATTTT
CASSELSGAYSGNTIYF
>TRBV12-3/TRBV12-4|-|-|TRBJ1-1|13
TGTGCCAGCAGTTTCGGCAGGAACACTGAAGCTTTCTTT
CASSFGRNTEAFF
>TRBV9|-|-|TRBJ2-7|14
TGTGCCAGCAGCGTAGACATGGGGATTTACGAGCAGTACTTC
CASSVDMGIYEQYF
>TRBV25-1|-|-|TRBJ2-7|12
TGTGCCAGCAGTGACCCCCCACACGAGCAGTACTTC
CASSDPPHEQYF
>TRBV27|-|-|TRBJ1-1|12
TGTGCCAGCAAGGCCCAGGGCCATGGCGCTTTCTTT
CASKAQGHGAFF
>TRBV10-3|-|TRBD1|TRBJ1-1|17
TGTGCCATCAGTGTTACCCCAGGGGGCTTCATTCGGTCTGAAGCTTTCTTT
CAISVTPGGFIRSEAFF
>TRBV7-2|-|-|TRBJ2-3|14
TGTGCCAGCAGCCAGGACAGAAGCACAGATACGCAGTATTTT
CASSQDRSTDTQYF
>TRBV7-6|-|TRBD1|TRBJ2-2|16
TGTGCCAGCAGCTTAGATGGACAGGGTTCCACCGGGGAGCTGTTTTTT
CASSLDGQGSTGELFF
>TRBV28|-|-|TRBJ1-6|14
TGTGCCAGCAGTTTTCCACCCCCTAATTCACCCCTCCACTTT
CASSFPPPNSPLHF
>TRBV6-5|-|-|TRBJ2-6|15
TGTGCCAGCGACGAGCATACTTCTGGGGCCAACGTCCTGACTTTC
CASDEHTSGANVLTF
>TRBV11-2|few|-|TRBJ2-1|15
TGTGCCAGCAGGCGGAGAGAAAAGGGAAACAATGAGCAGTTCTTC
CASRRREKGNNEQFF
>TRBV9|-|TRBD1|TRBJ2-7|15
TGTGCCAGCAGCCCTTTTCAACAGGGGGTATACGAGCAGTACTTC
CASSPFQQGVYEQYF
>TRBV13|-|-|TRBJ2-7|18
TGTGCCAGCAGCTTCAGTCGTGTGCTTGGCGGGAACCACTACGAGCAGTACTTC
CASSFSRVLGGNHYEQYF
>TRBV19|many|-|TRBJ1-5|14
TGTGCCAGTACCGGAGCGGGTCACAATCAGCCCCAGCATTTT
CASTGAGHNQPQHF
>TRBV6-5|-|TRBD1|TRBJ1-3|14
TGTGCCAGCAGGGAGACAGGGCAAGGAAACACCATATATTTT
CASRETGQGNTIYF
>TRBV2|-|-|TRBJ2-7|15
TGTGCCAGCAGTGCCGATGGACAGCCCTCCTACGAGCAGTACTTC
CASSADGQPSYEQYF
>TRBV28|-|TRBD1|TRBJ2-7|14
TGTGCCAGCAGTTTAGGTACAGGGGGCGACGAGCAGTACTTC
CASSLGTGGDEQYF
>TRBV11-3|-|-|TRBJ2-2|13
TGTGCCAGCAGCCTCCGGACAACCGGGGAGCTGTTTTTT
CASSLRTTGELFF
>TRBV19|-|TRBD1|TRBJ1-4|16
TGTGCCAGTAGATCCTTGCCGGGACAGGGGAGTGAAAAACTGTTTTTT
CASRSLPGQGSEKLFF
>TRBV4-1|-|-|TRBJ1-2|16
TGCGCCAGCAGCCTCTCCCTGGGGGGCTCGAACTATGGCTACACCTTC
CASSLSLGGSNYGYTF
>TRBV12-3/TRBV12-4|once|-|TRBJ2-7|12
TGTGCCAGCAGTTTAATCCCATCCCAGCAGTACTTC
CASSLIPSQQYF
>TRBV27|-|-|TRBJ2-6|14
TGTGCCAGCACGGGGCTTTCCGGGGCCAACGTCCTGACTTTC
CASTGLSGANVLTF
>TRBV21-1|-|-|TRBJ1-2|14
TGTGCCAGCAGCAATCGTCGGCAGGGGCAAGGCTACACCTTC
CASSNRRQGQGYTF
>TRBV29-1|-|-|TRBJ2-3|14
TGCAGCGTTGAGTTTGGGGGACCTCAAGATACGCAGTATTTT
CSVEFGGPQDTQYF
>TRBV6-5|few|-|TRBJ2-1|11
TGTGCCAGCAGTAACTATCATGAGCAGTTCTTC
CASSNYHEQFF
>TRBV19|-|-|TRBJ1-1|14
TGTGCCAGTAGTATAATGGTGGCTCACACTGAAGCTTTCTTT
CASSIMVAHTEAFF
>TRBV4-1|-|TRBD1|TRBJ1-1|14
TGCGCCAGCAGCCGCGGGACAGGGAACACTGAAGCTTTCTTT
CASSRGTGNTEAFF
>TRBV2|-|-|TRBJ2-7|14
TGTGCCAGCACCGAACGACAGGTGTCCTACGAGCAGTACTTC
CASTERQVSYEQYF
>TRBV2|few|-|TRBJ1-1|13
TGTGCCAGCAGTCCTTATTGGAAGACTGAAGCTTTCTTT
CASSPYWKTEAFF
>TRBV24-1|-|-|TRBJ2-4|14
TGTGCCACCAGTGGGTCCGGACAGTTAAACATTCAGTACTTC
CATSGSGQLNIQYF